The source of this T cell receptor (beta chain) is a study of T cells in Graves' hyperthyroidism and ophthalmopathy. Background on the study: Peripheral blood was obtained at initial diagnosis, preceding any treatment.

This clonotype has more than one count but fewer than ten. This CDR3 spans 15 amino acids. Deletions cut 3 bases from V and 7 bases from J, with 14 bases between. The germline gives CDR1 KGHDR, CDR2 SFDVKD. RNA transcripts served as the template for amplifying TCR beta CDR3 regions. First-round RT-PCR targeting the TCR CDR3 was performed with the HTBI primer set. MiXCR, applied by TCRdb to the multiplex PCR reads, yields one record per CDR3 protein. The sample has hundreds of thousands of distinct CDR3 sequences, around a third seen once. If no ophthalmopathy progression occurred within 18 months, Graves' hyperthyroidism was stable.

The rearrangement links TRBV24-1 to TRBJ2-2; possibly TRBD2 for D (5 bases). The receptor was isolated from a woman between 35 and 50 years old with Graves' hyperthyroidism. Sequenced material: blood. The CDR3 is CATSDSGPSRGELFF. The CDR3 nucleotides are TGTGCCACCAGTGATAGCGGACCTTCCCGCGGGGAGCTGTTTTTT.